This entry concerns a single T cell receptor (beta chain). Its matching antigen is unknown. This record belongs to a study of cytomegalovirus exposure and HLA in healthy donors. Across the whole study: Of all 398 donors who were genotyped, roughly 85% belonged to the Caucasian-associated ancestry cluster. Study-wide findings and caveats: Analysis was carried out at a later point, and it linked a missense DCLRE1C variant to TCR beta V- and J-gene trimming.

The study ran its PCR with 60 Vbeta and 13 Jbeta primers. The assay was immunoSEQ multiplex PCR, and TCRdb's table has in-frame clones only and misses some. This table has around 180,000 clones, 81% appearing once. CDR1 and CDR2 from the germline V gene are MNHEY and SMNVEV (reference sequence). The CDR3 extends over 16 amino acids. V lost 4 bases to trimming and J lost 2 bases; unmatched junction nucleotides: 7. V gene TRBV27 combines with J gene TRBJ2-3; 9 bases align to TRBD1. This TCR came from a man between 18 and 35 years old in good health and CMV-seronegative. Sequencing was performed on PBMCs. This CDR3 reads CASSSRQGGFTDTQYF. DNA of the CDR3: TGTGCCAGCAGTTCTCGACAGGGGGGTTTCACAGATACGCAGTATTTT.